This TCR beta chain derives from a study of CD8 T cells in ankylosing spondylitis. Regarding the study as a whole: According to the report, clones linked to the disease were significantly enriched in matched synovial fluid samples taken from ankylosing spondylitis patients. Seemingly distinctive of ankylosing spondylitis blood was a TCR beta motif formed by eight highly homologous variants. Before this, some motif variants had been reported in reactive arthritis synovial fluid and blood.

Libraries for TCR beta were made by quantitative 5'-RACE with molecular barcodes. TCRdb analysed the 5' RACE reads with MiXCR anew, one entry per CDR3 protein. The repertoire includes under 300,000 distinct CDR3 sequences, 9.5% to 12% of them detected once, and around 6.5% sits in the top ten. For this clonotype: What it recognizes is unknown.

CDR3 length: 19 residues. The V call is TRBV21-1, the J call TRBJ2-5; the table calls TRBD2, which could not be checked here. TRBV21-1 is a listed pseudogene. The TCR sequence derives from a male donor with ankylosing spondylitis or in good health (not recorded which). Sequencing was carried out using blood, either unsorted or a sorted T cell fraction (not recorded which). CDR3 residues: CASSKPGLAGGIKEVAQYF. DNA for the CDR3: TGTGCCAGCAGCAAGCCAGGACTAGCGGGAGGGATTAAAGAGGTGGCCCAGTACTTC.